Following are 20 T cell receptor beta chains from one sample sequenced in a study of cytomegalovirus exposure and HLA in healthy donors. Profiling relied on immunoSEQ multiplex PCR, and the TCRdb table lists in-frame clones only, not all of them. Among around 150,000 clones listed, roughly 86% were seen once. The material sequenced was PBMCs. The receptor source for this set is a woman aged 18 to 35 in good health and CMV-seropositive.

V usage is TRBV19 and J usage is TRBJ1-1; D might be TRBD1 (5 bases). Per the germline V gene, CDR1 is LNHDA and CDR2 is SQIVND (reference sequence). Trimming left V 3 bases short and J 1 base short, with 12 bases between. CDR3 size: 15 residues. The CDR3 bases are TGTGCCAGTAGTATCTTAGGGAGGGGGAACACTGAAGCTTTCTTT. Protein: CASSILGRGNTEAFF.

Points on this clone: Here the CDR3 omits its conserved ending phenylalanine or tryptophan, so a read error is the likely source. No DNA is shown, since the ends of the CDR3 on it are uncertain; the CDR3 is the one TCRdb lists. The rearrangement uses TRBV14 and TRBJ1-1. The CDR3 is 9 amino acids in total, end residues counted. CDR1 and CDR2 (germline): SGHDN, FVKESK. The CDR3 is CASRSGVIL.

The chain joins TRBV19 to TRBJ1-2, with a tentative D call TRBD1 (5 bases). Deletions cut 6 bases from V and 3 bases from J, with 14 bases between. The CDR3 sequence is 14 residues long. Germline values: CDR1 LNHDA, CDR2 SQIVND (reference sequence). This CDR3 reads CASSPKGYYYGYTF. CDR3 nucleotide sequence: TGTGCCAGTAGCCCAAAGGGGTATTACTATGGCTACACCTTC.

The chain links TRBV12-1 to TRBJ2-7; the table gives TRBD1 as D, unverified against the DNA. TRBV12-1 is annotated as a pseudogene. The CDR3 spans 14 residues. CDR3 region: CASSFCGTGNEQYF. CDR3 coding DNA: TGTGCCAGCAGCTTTTGCGGGACAGGGAACGAGCAGTACTTC.

This chain connects TRBV2 to TRBJ2-3, with D perhaps matching TRBD1 (7 bases). Trimming pared 4 bases from V and 3 bases from J, leaving 14 bases between. The CDR3 runs 15 residues. Germline values: CDR1 SNHLY, CDR2 FYNNEI. Here the CDR3 reads CASSGQGGRTDTQYF. In DNA form, the CDR3 reads TGTGCCAGCAGTGGACAGGGAGGTAGAACAGATACGCAGTATTTT.

This clone has only a few counts. V gene TRBV11-3 combines with J gene TRBJ2-7, with D hard to call. Trimming cost V 5 bases and J 2 bases, with 7 bases left between them. In germline, CDR1 is SGHNT, CDR2 YENEEA. The CDR3 is 12 amino acids. The CDR3 reads CASSVTPYEQYF. CDR3 bases: TGTGCCAGCAGCGTGACACCCTACGAGCAGTACTTC. The variable domain in full, completed from reference TRBV11-3 and TRBJ2-7, reads EAGVVQSPRYKIIEKKQPVAFWCNPISGHNTLYWYLQNLGQGPELLIRYENEEAVDDSQLPKDRFSAERLKGVDSTLKIQPAELGDSAVYLCASSVTPYEQYFGPGTRLTVT.

The rearrangement links TRBV5-1 to TRBJ2-5; 7 positions agree with TRBD2. This CDR3 contains 17 residues. Per the germline V gene, CDR1 is SGHRS and CDR2 is YFSETQ. Losses at the gene ends were 4 bases for V and 2 bases for J; bases not matched to a gene: 14. CDR3 region: CASSPRLAAAPQETQYF. CDR3 nucleotide sequence: TGCGCCAGCAGCCCCCGGCTAGCGGCAGCACCACAAGAGACCCAGTACTTC.

The rearrangement links TRBV4-2 to TRBJ2-2; D is uncertain. This CDR3 is 18 amino acids long. Deletions cut 1 base from V and 3 bases from J, with 18 bases between. The germline V gene has CDR1 LGHNA and CDR2 YNFKEQ. The CDR3 DNA is TGTGCCAGCAGCCAAGTGGCACCCCATCTGTCCTACACCGGGGAGCTGTTTTTT. Its translation: CASSQVAPHLSYTGELFF.

The chain joins TRBV14 to TRBJ1-4; no clear D. The germline V gene has CDR1 SGHDN and CDR2 FVKESK. The CDR3 covers 14 residues. Trimming left V 2 bases short and J 8 bases short, with 12 bases between. Written as DNA, the CDR3 is TGTGCCAGCAGCCAATTCAACGATCGGGAAAAACTGTTTTTT. Residues: CASSQFNDREKLFF.

In this sample, this clone turned up once. The CDR3 here is CASSRGQGLVSSYEQYF. CDR3 coding DNA: TGTGCCAGCAGTAGGGGACAGGGGCTAGTTAGCTCCTACGAGCAGTACTTC. The chain links TRBV2 to TRBJ2-7, with TRBD1 matching over 10 bases. V shed 5 bases and J 0 bases; nucleotides not matched to a gene: 10. The germline V gene has CDR1 SNHLY and CDR2 FYNNEI. This CDR3 has 17 residues.

This sequence joins TRBV11-2 and TRBJ1-1, with 11 bases fitting TRBD1. Trimming at V came to 4 bases and at J to 9 bases, leaving 7 bases not matched to a gene. Germline lookup yields CDR1 SGHAT and CDR2 FQNNGV. The CDR3 has 14 residues. CDR3 amino acids: CASSWAWDRGKAFF. Written as DNA, the CDR3 is TGTGCCAGCAGCTGGGCCTGGGACAGGGGGAAAGCTTTCTTT.

The CDR3 nucleotides read TGTGCCAGCAGCTTAGACCCTCCCTCGACAGGGACCCAAGAGACCCAGTACTTC. Translation gives CASSLDPPSTGTQETQYF. The chain uses TRBV7-6 and TRBJ2-5; 7 bases align to TRBD1. In germline, CDR1 is SGHVS, CDR2 FNYEAQ. With V trimmed by 1 base and J by 1 base, 12 bases remained unmatched. The CDR3 extends over 18 amino acids.

The J gene is TRBJ2-3, the V gene TRBV14; D is ambiguous. The V gene lost 6 bases and the J gene lost 0 bases, with 10 bases spanning the gap. The CDR3 runs 14 residues. Germline values: CDR1 SGHDN, CDR2 FVKESK. The CDR3 here is CASRLLRSTDTQYF. In DNA, the CDR3 is TGTGCCAGCAGGCTATTACGGAGCACAGATACGCAGTATTTT.

The chain has TRBV9 and TRBJ1-5; D is ambiguous. This CDR3 is built from 14 residues. V lost 0 bases, J lost 2 bases, and 6 bases lay in between. Germline lookup yields CDR1 SGDLS and CDR2 YYNGEE. In DNA, the CDR3 is TGTGCCAGCAGCGTAGGCGAGGGCAATCAGCCCCAGCATTTT. Protein product: CASSVGEGNQPQHF.

The rearrangement uses TRBV6-5 and TRBJ2-1; no reliable D call. V gave up 7 bases and J gave up 8 bases, with 9 bases separating them. The CDR3 is 11 amino acids. The germline CDR1 and CDR2 sequences are MNHEY and SVGAGI. The CDR3 reads CASIDEDEQFF. CDR3 sequence (DNA): TGTGCCAGCATTGATGAGGATGAGCAGTTCTTC.

V and J are TRBV7-3 and TRBJ2-1, with 7 nucleotides matching TRBD2. The CDR3 totals 16 residues. V lost 0 bases and J lost 5; bases outside the gene matches: 7. The germline V gene has CDR1 SGHTA and CDR2 FQGTGA. CDR3 loop: CASSLTLAGSHNEQFF. CDR3 in DNA: TGTGCCAGCAGCTTAACGTTAGCGGGCAGCCACAATGAGCAGTTCTTC.

The genes are TRBV5-6 and TRBJ1-2, with 7 bases identical to TRBD1. V trimming: 0 bases; J trimming: 4 bases; junction bases outside the gene matches: 6. This CDR3 spans 15 amino acids. CDR1 and CDR2 (germline): SGHDT, YYEEEE. The DNA of the CDR3 is TGTGCCAGCAGCTTGGAGGGACAGAGCCTCTATGGCTACACCTTC. Translation gives CASSLEGQSLYGYTF.

The chain uses TRBV28 and TRBJ1-5, with D unclear. The CDR3 runs 16 residues. The ends were cut back, 2 bases at V and 2 bases at J, with 13 bases in the middle. CDR1 is MDHEN and CDR2 is SYDVKM in the germline V gene. The CDR3 sequence is CASSLAGSRGNQPQHF. The CDR3 bases are TGTGCCAGCAGTTTAGCGGGCAGTCGGGGCAATCAGCCCCAGCATTTT. Using reference TRBV28 and TRBJ1-5 for the parts outside the CDR3, the full variable domain is DVKVTQSSRYLVKRTGEKVFLECVQDMDHENMFWYRQDPGLGLRLIYFSYDVKMKEKGDIPEGYSVSREKKERFSLILESASTNQTSMYLCASSLAGSRGNQPQHFGDGTRLSIL.

This rearrangement joins TRBV7-3 to TRBJ1-1; 7 bases map to TRBD1. The trim removed 4 bases at V and 6 bases at J, leaving 8 bases unmatched. Germline V lookup: CDR1 SGHTA, CDR2 FQGTGA. The CDR3 spans 14 residues. The CDR3 spells CASSSGTASAEAFF. The CDR3 DNA reads as TGTGCCAGCAGCTCAGGGACAGCTAGCGCTGAAGCTTTCTTT.

The chain employs TRBV30 and TRBJ1-2, with TRBD1 as a possible D gene (5 bases). Between the trimmed V and J ends, which lost 1 base and 10 bases, there was a span of 13 bases. CDR3 length equals 12 residues. CDR1 GTSNPN and CDR2 SVGIG come from the germline V gene (reference sequence). CDR3 protein: CAWSGGGTHYTF. CDR3 DNA: TGTGCCTGGAGTGGGGGGGGTACTCACTACACCTTC. The variable domain in full, with the rest retrieved from reference TRBV30 and TRBJ1-2, is SQTIHQWPATLVQPVGSPLSLECTVEGTSNPNLYWYRQAAGRGLQLLFYSVGIGQISSEVPQNLSASRPQDRQFILSSKKLLLSDSGFYLCAWSGGGTHYTFGSGTRLTVV.